The present TCR beta chain was sequenced within a study of shared clonotypes between healthy human individuals. Study-level findings and limits: Deeper or shallower sequencing was expected to change how clonotypes are shared among donors. Generation of non-shared clonotypes was less probable than generation of clonotypes shared by all four donors.

This clone was observed a handful of times. Its antigen is as yet unknown. Sequencing used immunoSEQ multiplex PCR; TCRdb keeps in-frame clones, though not all of them. The sample has 650,000 to 800,000 clones, around 70% seen once. Donation came from healthy HIV-negative adults that had no recent acute infections or vaccinations. V lost 5 bases and J lost 7, with 18 bases in between. Germline V lookup: CDR1 MDHEN, CDR2 SYDVKM. CDR3 length: 15 residues. This sequence joins TRBV28 and TRBJ1-5; the D gene is possibly TRBD1 (5 bases). The origin of this receptor is a woman aged 30 to 39 in good health. Sequencing was carried out using memory CD4+ T cells sorted from blood. Sample subset: CD45RA-negative fraction. This CDR3 reads CASSPIGAIRQPQHF. In DNA, the CDR3 is TGTGCCAGCAGTCCGATCGGGGCCATCCGACAGCCCCAGCATTTT.